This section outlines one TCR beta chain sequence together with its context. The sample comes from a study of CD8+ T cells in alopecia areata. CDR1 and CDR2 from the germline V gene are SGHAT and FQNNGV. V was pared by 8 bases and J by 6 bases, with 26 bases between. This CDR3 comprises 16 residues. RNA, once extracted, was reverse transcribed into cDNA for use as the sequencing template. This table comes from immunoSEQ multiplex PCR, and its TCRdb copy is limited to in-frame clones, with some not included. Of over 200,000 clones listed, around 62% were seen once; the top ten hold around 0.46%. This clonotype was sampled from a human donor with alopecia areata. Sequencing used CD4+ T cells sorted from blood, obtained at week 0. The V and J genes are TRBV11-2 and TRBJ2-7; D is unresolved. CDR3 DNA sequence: TGTGCCAGCCGCCCTCTTCAACAAGGACGGAGAGTCGAGCAGTACTTC. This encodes CASRPLQQGRRVEQYF.